This T cell receptor (beta chain) comes out of a study of blood T cell repertoires in COVID-19. Produced via immunoSEQ multiplex PCR; TCRdb's table is partial and in-frame only. The data contain 230,000 or so clones, roughly 80% of them singletons. V shed 6 bases and J shed 6 bases, with 17 bases lying between them. CDR3 length: 13 amino acids. In germline, CDR1 is SQVTM, CDR2 ANQGSEA. The TCR comes from a human donor in a cohort sampled during active COVID-19. The chain is built from TRBV29-1 and TRBJ2-5; D may be TRBD2 (6 bases). The specimen was peripheral blood. In nucleotides, the CDR3 is TGCAGCGTGGGACTTCAGCTACAACAGACCCAGTACTTC. This gives the protein CSVGLQLQQTQYF.